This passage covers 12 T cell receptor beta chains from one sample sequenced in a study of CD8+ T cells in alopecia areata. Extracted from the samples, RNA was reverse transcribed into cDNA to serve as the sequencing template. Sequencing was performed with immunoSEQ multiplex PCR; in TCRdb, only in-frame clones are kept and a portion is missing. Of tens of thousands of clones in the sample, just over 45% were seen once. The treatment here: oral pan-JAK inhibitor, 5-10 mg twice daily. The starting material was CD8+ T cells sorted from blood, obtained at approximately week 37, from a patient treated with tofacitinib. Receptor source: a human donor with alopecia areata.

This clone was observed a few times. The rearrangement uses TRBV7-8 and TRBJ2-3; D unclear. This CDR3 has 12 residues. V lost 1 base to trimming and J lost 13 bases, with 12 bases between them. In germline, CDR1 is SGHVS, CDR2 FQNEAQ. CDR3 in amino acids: CASSLGHDREYF. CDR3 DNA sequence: TGTGCCAGCAGCTTAGGGCATGATAGGGAGTATTTT.

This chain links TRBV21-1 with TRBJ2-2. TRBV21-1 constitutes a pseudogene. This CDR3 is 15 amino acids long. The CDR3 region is CASCWDPTNTGELFF. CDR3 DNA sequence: TGTGCCAGCTGTTGGGACCCGACGAACACCGGGGAGCTGTTTTTT.

CDR3 residues: CATSSRTVEFPGELFF. CDR3 nucleotide sequence: TGTGCCACCAGCAGTCGCACGGTGGAGTTCCCCGGGGAGCTGTTTTTT. V is TRBV15 and J is TRBJ2-2; D is unresolved. Trimming left V 3 bases short and J 6 bases short, with 17 bases between. Germline loops: CDR1 LNHNV, CDR2 YYDKDF (reference sequence). The CDR3 totals 16 residues.

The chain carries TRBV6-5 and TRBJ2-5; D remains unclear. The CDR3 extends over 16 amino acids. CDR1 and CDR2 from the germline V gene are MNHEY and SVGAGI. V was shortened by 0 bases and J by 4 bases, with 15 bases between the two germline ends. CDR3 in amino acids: CASSYSGPALLETQYF. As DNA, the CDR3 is TGTGCCAGCAGTTACTCGGGCCCGGCCTTGTTAGAGACCCAGTACTTC.

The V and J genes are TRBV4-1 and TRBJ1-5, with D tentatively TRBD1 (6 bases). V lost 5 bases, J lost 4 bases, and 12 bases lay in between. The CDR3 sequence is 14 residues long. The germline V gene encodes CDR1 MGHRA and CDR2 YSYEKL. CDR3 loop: CASSGEGGNQPQHF. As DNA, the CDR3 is TGCGCCAGCAGCGGCGAGGGGGGTAATCAGCCCCAGCATTTT.

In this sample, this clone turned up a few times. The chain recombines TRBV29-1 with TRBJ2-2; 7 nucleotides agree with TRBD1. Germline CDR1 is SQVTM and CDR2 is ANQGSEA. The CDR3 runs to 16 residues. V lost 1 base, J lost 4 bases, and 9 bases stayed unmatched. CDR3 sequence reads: CSVEGQGGRVTGELFF. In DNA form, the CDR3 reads TGCAGCGTTGAAGGACAGGGCGGAAGGGTCACCGGGGAGCTGTTTTTT.

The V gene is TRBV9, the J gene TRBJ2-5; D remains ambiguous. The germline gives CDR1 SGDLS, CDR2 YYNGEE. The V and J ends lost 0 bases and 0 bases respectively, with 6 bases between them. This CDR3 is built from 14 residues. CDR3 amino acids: CASSVEGYQETQYF. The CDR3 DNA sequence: TGTGCCAGCAGCGTAGAAGGGTACCAAGAGACCCAGTACTTC.

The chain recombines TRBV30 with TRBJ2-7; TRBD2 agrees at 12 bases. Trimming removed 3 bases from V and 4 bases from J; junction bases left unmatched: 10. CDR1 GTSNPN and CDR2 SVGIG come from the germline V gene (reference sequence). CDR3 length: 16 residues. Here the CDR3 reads CAWREVTSGSLYEQYF. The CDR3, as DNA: TGTGCCTGGAGGGAAGTGACTAGCGGGAGTCTTTACGAGCAGTACTTC.

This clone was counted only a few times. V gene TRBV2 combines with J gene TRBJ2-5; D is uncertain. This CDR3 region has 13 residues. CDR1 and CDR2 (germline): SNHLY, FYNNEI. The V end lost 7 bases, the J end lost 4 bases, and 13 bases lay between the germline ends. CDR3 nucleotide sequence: TGTGCCAGCACCGAGAGCGTGAGAGAGACCCAGTACTTC. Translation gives CASTESVRETQYF.

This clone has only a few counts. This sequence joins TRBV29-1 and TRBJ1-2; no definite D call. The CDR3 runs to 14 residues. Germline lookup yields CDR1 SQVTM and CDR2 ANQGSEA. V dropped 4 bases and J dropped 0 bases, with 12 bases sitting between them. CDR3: CSVAAGRANYGYTF. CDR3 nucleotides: TGCAGCGTTGCCGCGGGAAGGGCTAACTATGGCTACACCTTC.

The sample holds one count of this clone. This chain's CDR3 is CASSAGWGGNTEAFF. CDR3 sequence (DNA): TGTGCCAGCAGTGCCGGGTGGGGAGGTAACACTGAAGCTTTCTTT. The chain uses TRBV7-2 and TRBJ1-1; no definite D call. This CDR3 contains 15 residues. Trimming left V 6 bases short and J 2 bases short, with 16 bases between. The germline CDR1 and CDR2 sequences are SGHTA and FQGNSA.

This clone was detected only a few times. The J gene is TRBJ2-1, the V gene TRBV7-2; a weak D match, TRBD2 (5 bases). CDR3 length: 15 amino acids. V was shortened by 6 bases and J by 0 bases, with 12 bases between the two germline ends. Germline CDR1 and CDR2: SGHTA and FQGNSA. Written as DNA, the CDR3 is TGTGCCAGCAGAGAAGGGCGGGTCTCCTACAATGAGCAGTTCTTC. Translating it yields CASREGRVSYNEQFF.